Described below is a single TCR beta chain sequence and its context. The source of the sample is a study of neoadjuvant nivolumab and ipilimumab in lung cancer. Germline loops: CDR1 SGHVS, CDR2 FNYEAQ. Trimming took 4 bases from V and 7 from J; bases not matched to a gene: 3. There are 13 residues in the CDR3. TCRdb's table, derived via immunoSEQ multiplex PCR, lists solely in-frame clones and lacks some. The sample has about 10,000 clones, approximately 85% seen once. The source of this sequence is an adult with non-small cell lung cancer. The material was peripheral blood, obtained before neoadjuvant nivolumab, alone or with ipilimumab. The V and J genes are TRBV7-6 and TRBJ1-1, with TRBD1 matching over 10 bases. DNA for the CDR3: TGTGCCAGCAGCTGGGGACAGGGGCTTGAAGCTTTCTTT. Translation: CASSWGQGLEAFF.